These 24 T cell receptor beta chains were all obtained from the same sample, sequenced in a study of a mutant IDH1 vaccine in newly diagnosed glioma. Antigens for these TCRs are unknown. Time point specified: week 23, last vaccination. Vaccination used 300 ug of mutant IDH1 20-mer peptide per dose, with topical imiquimod. This table comes from immunoSEQ multiplex PCR, and its TCRdb copy is limited to in-frame clones, with some not included. The table lists about 44,000 clones, more than 85% of them singletons. The sample in question was PBMCs, obtained from a glioma patient whose treatment included an IDH1 peptide vaccine. The source of these receptors is a man between 50 and 59 years old with glioma.

This chain uses TRBV30 with TRBJ1-5; a weak D match, TRBD1 (5 bases). Germline V lookup: CDR1 GTSNPN, CDR2 SVGIG (reference sequence). Trimming stripped 1 base from V and 0 bases from J, with 7 bases between. The CDR3 extends over 14 amino acids. The CDR3 DNA reads TGTGCCTGGAGTGAAGGGACTAGCAATCAGCCCCAGCATTTT. It translates to CAWSEGTSNQPQHF.

This CDR3 reads CASQTGTELNIQYF. The CDR3 DNA is TGCGCCAGCCAAACCGGGACAGAGTTAAACATTCAGTACTTC. V usage is TRBV10-2 and J usage is TRBJ2-4; TRBD1 aligns across 7 bases. The CDR3 runs to 14 residues. Trimming at V came to 8 bases and at J to 6 bases, leaving 10 bases not matched to a gene. Germline loops: CDR1 WSHSY, CDR2 SAAADI.

The chain links TRBV4-1 to TRBJ2-7; 7 nucleotides agree with TRBD1. This CDR3 has 14 amino acids. Per the germline V gene, CDR1 is MGHRA and CDR2 is YSYEKL. V lost 2 bases, J lost 3 bases, and 4 bases stayed unmatched. As DNA, the CDR3 is TGCGCCAGCAGCCAACGGACAGGTGTCTACGAGCAGTACTTC. The encoded protein is CASSQRTGVYEQYF.

The chain links TRBV28 to TRBJ2-7; 10 nucleotides line up with TRBD2. Germline-derived CDR1 and CDR2 are MDHEN and SYDVKM. CDR3 length: 14 amino acids. Trimming took 6 bases from V and 2 from J; bases not matched to a gene: 4. The CDR3 spells CASRSAGGTYEQYF. CDR3 DNA sequence: TGTGCCAGCAGATCAGCGGGGGGGACCTACGAGCAGTACTTC.

This clone came up a few times. This chain links TRBV25-1 with TRBJ1-1, with D possibly matching TRBD1 (5 bases). V shed 3 bases and J shed 10 bases, with 12 bases lying between them. The germline gives CDR1 MGHDK, CDR2 SYGVNS. This CDR3 spans 12 amino acids. DNA of the CDR3: TGTGCCAGCAGTGAGATAAGGGGTGCAGCTTTCTTT. This encodes CASSEIRGAAFF.

This clone was found once. The chain recombines TRBV2 with TRBJ2-7; 9 bases match TRBD1. This CDR3 is built from 13 residues. In germline, CDR1 is SNHLY, CDR2 FYNNEI. Trimming took 10 bases from V and 2 from J; bases not matched to a gene: 6. Here the CDR3 DNA reads TGTGCCATGGACAGGGGCATTACCTACGAGCAGTACTTC. It translates to CAMDRGITYEQYF. The whole variable domain, filled in from reference TRBV2 and TRBJ2-7, reads EPEVTQTPSHQVTQMGQEVILRCVPISNHLYFYWYRQILGQKVEFLVSFYNNEISEKSEIFDDQFSVERPDGSNFTLKIRSTKLEDSAMYFCAMDRGITYEQYFGPGTRLTVT.

This clone was seen only once. V usage is TRBV5-6 and J usage is TRBJ1-2; maybe TRBD1 (5 bases). The germline V gene encodes CDR1 SGHDT and CDR2 YYEEEE. V gave up 1 base and J gave up 8 bases, with 12 bases separating them. The CDR3 is 13 residues long. CDR3 amino acids: CASSLRGLRGYTF. In DNA form, the CDR3 reads TGTGCCAGCAGCTTGAGGGGACTGCGGGGCTACACCTTC.

This clone was seen a single time. The chain joins TRBV7-9 to TRBJ1-2; D possibly corresponds to TRBD1 (6 bases). CDR1 SEHNR and CDR2 FQNEAQ come from the germline V gene (reference sequence). The CDR3 consists of 12 residues. V lost 0 bases, J lost 8 bases, and 7 bases lay in between. The CDR3 spells CASSLAGGGYTF. CDR3 in DNA: TGTGCCAGCAGCTTAGCCGGGGGCGGCTACACCTTC. The variable domain in full, completed from reference TRBV7-9 and TRBJ1-2, reads DTGVSQNPRHKITKRGQNVTFRCDPISEHNRLYWYRQTLGQGPEFLTYFQNEAQLEKSRLLSDRFSAERPKGSFSTLEIQRTEQGDSAMYLCASSLAGGGYTFGSGTRLTVV.

The chain carries TRBV5-1 and TRBJ1-1; D is undetermined. V shed 4 bases and J shed 7 bases, with 11 bases lying between them. Per the germline V gene, CDR1 is SGHRS and CDR2 is YFSETQ. This CDR3 spans 12 amino acids. CDR3 DNA sequence: TGCGCCAGCAGCCCCCTAGGAGTTGAAGCTTTCTTT. Translated: CASSPLGVEAFF. Supplemented by reference TRBV5-1 and TRBJ1-1, the full variable domain reads KAGVTQTPRYLIKTRGQQVTLSCSPISGHRSVSWYQQTPGQGLQFLFEYFSETQRNKGNFPGRFSGRQFSNSRSEMNVSTLELGDSALYLCASSPLGVEAFFGQGTRLTVV.

The chain couples TRBV4-1 to TRBJ2-3; weak D call: TRBD2 (5 bases). CDR3 size: 15 residues. Germline CDR1 is MGHRA and CDR2 is YSYEKL. With 4 bases removed from V and 3 bases from J, the gap between germline ends came to 14 bases. The CDR3 DNA reads as TGCGCCAGCAGCCGGGTTACAGCGGAGACAGATACGCAGTATTTT. It yields the protein CASSRVTAETDTQYF.

The rearrangement uses TRBV6-5 and TRBJ1-1, with D maybe TRBD1 (5 bases). With 4 bases removed from V and 3 bases from J, the gap between germline ends came to 15 bases. The CDR3 extends over 15 amino acids. Looked up from germline, CDR1 is MNHEY and CDR2 is SVGAGI. DNA for the CDR3: TGTGCCAGCAGTTCGGGACGGCGGACGGACACTGAAGCTTTCTTT. Protein sequence: CASSSGRRTDTEAFF.

This clone was seen just once. The V and J genes are TRBV5-4 and TRBJ1-6, with D tentatively TRBD1 (5 bases). Germline V gene data show CDR1 as SGHNT and CDR2 as YYREEE (reference sequence). This CDR3 has 13 residues. V was cut by 6 bases and J by 13 bases, with 17 bases left in between. In DNA form, the CDR3 reads TGTGCCAGCACCCCCCAGAAGGGGTCCCCCCTCCACTTT. Its protein product is CASTPQKGSPLHF.

In its sample, this clone was seen once. The V and J genes are TRBV5-1 and TRBJ1-5, with D perhaps TRBD1 (5 bases). With 0 bases removed from V and 4 bases from J, the gap between germline ends came to 14 bases. The CDR3 runs 16 residues. CDR1 is SGHRS and CDR2 is YFSETQ in the germline V gene. This CDR3 is CASSLGGQGRNQPQHF. The CDR3 DNA follows: TGCGCCAGCAGCTTGGGGGGTCAGGGTCGGAATCAGCCCCAGCATTTT.

The gene calls are TRBV18 and TRBJ2-5; 12 bases are shared with TRBD2. With 4 bases clipped from V and 0 bases from J, the junction kept 9 bases outside the gene matches. The CDR3 has 18 amino acids. Looked up from germline, CDR1 is KGHSH and CDR2 is LQKENI. The CDR3 coding sequence is TGTGCCAGCTCACGGGCGGCTAGCGGGAGGGACTACCAAGAGACCCAGTACTTC. Its protein is CASSRAASGRDYQETQYF.

The chain has TRBV19 and TRBJ2-5; a weak D match, TRBD2 (6 bases). Germline V gene data show CDR1 as LNHDA and CDR2 as SQIVND (reference sequence). V lost 5 bases, J lost 1 base, and 11 bases lay in between. This CDR3 contains 14 residues. The CDR3 sequence is CASSPGDFQETQYF. DNA of the CDR3: TGTGCCAGTAGTCCGGGGGACTTCCAAGAGACCCAGTACTTC.

V usage is TRBV18 and J usage is TRBJ1-4, with D possibly being TRBD1 (5 bases). CDR1 is KGHSH, CDR2 LQKENI, per germline. Trimming stripped 0 bases from V and 7 bases from J, with 15 bases between. The CDR3 is 16 residues long. In DNA form, the CDR3 reads TGTGCCAGCTCACCACCGAGGGCAGGGCTGGGTGAAAAACTGTTTTTT. Amino acids: CASSPPRAGLGEKLFF.

This chain connects TRBV5-1 to TRBJ2-7; TRBD1 matches at 12 bases. The CDR3 is 15 amino acids. Unmatched junction bases numbered 5, after V lost 4 bases and J lost 3 bases. Germline CDR1 SGHRS, CDR2 YFSETQ. The CDR3 sequence: CASSPGTGGFYEQYF. CDR3 nucleotide sequence: TGCGCCAGCAGCCCGGGGACAGGGGGCTTCTACGAGCAGTACTTC.

The V and J genes are TRBV7-9 and TRBJ1-2; the D is unclear. The CDR3 runs to 16 residues. V was trimmed by 1 base and J by 4 bases, leaving 16 bases between them. Germline V gene data show CDR1 as SEHNR and CDR2 as FQNEAQ (reference sequence). CDR3 in amino acids: CASSLGSPRGGYGYTF. CDR3 nucleotide sequence: TGTGCCAGCAGCTTAGGATCTCCCCGGGGAGGCTATGGCTACACCTTC.

J is TRBJ1-5 and V is TRBV2; TRBD1 matches at 9 bases. Trimming took 0 bases from V and 1 from J; bases not matched to a gene: 7. CDR1 and CDR2 from the germline V gene are SNHLY and FYNNEI. The CDR3 is 18 amino acids. The CDR3 sequence: CASSEARLQGASNQPQHF. DNA of the CDR3: TGTGCCAGCAGTGAAGCCCGTTTACAGGGGGCGAGCAATCAGCCCCAGCATTTT.

The CDR3 sequence: CASSSTRGKRNTEAFF. In DNA, the CDR3 is TGTGCCAGCAGCTCCACCCGGGGCAAAAGGAACACTGAAGCTTTCTTT. This chain joins TRBV7-9 and TRBJ1-1, with D perhaps matching TRBD1 (5 bases). This CDR3 contains 16 residues. The V and J ends lost 4 bases and 1 base respectively, with 16 bases between them. Germline loops: CDR1 SEHNR, CDR2 FQNEAQ (reference sequence).

The chain employs TRBV9 and TRBJ1-2; a possible D gene is TRBD1 (5 bases). The CDR3 totals 16 residues. Deletions cut 0 bases from V and 3 bases from J, with 15 bases between. CDR1 and CDR2 from the germline V gene are SGDLS and YYNGEE. The CDR3 bases are TGTGCCAGCAGCGTAGTGAGGTTGCAGGGCCACTATGGCTACACCTTC. Amino acid sequence: CASSVVRLQGHYGYTF.

The J gene is TRBJ2-7, the V gene TRBV29-1, with 8 nucleotides matching TRBD1. V was pared by 0 bases and J by 2 bases, with 9 bases of the junction left unmatched. The length of the CDR3 is 16 residues. Germline assignment: CDR1 SQVTM and CDR2 ANQGSEA. The CDR3 DNA reads TGCAGCGTTGAAGAGGGGTCAGGGGGCAATCCCTACGAGCAGTACTTC. Its translation: CSVEEGSGGNPYEQYF.

V and J are TRBV7-9 and TRBJ2-6; 9 positions agree with TRBD1. This CDR3 comprises 17 residues. The ends lost 5 bases at V and 0 bases at J; junction bases unmatched: 5. Germline loops: CDR1 SEHNR, CDR2 FQNEAQ (reference sequence). CDR3 nucleotides: TGTGCCAGCAGCCCAAGGGGACAGGGCTCTGGGGCCAACGTCCTGACTTTC. Residues: CASSPRGQGSGANVLTF.

This chain links TRBV5-1 with TRBJ1-1; D is uncertain. The V gene's germline CDR1 is SGHRS and CDR2 YFSETQ. The CDR3 sequence is 15 residues long. V lost 4 bases, J lost 2 bases, and 15 bases lay in between. The CDR3 here is CASSTYSGSNTEAFF. CDR3 nucleotides: TGCGCCAGCAGCACTTACTCAGGATCTAACACTGAAGCTTTCTTT.